This T cell receptor beta chain was recovered during a study of shared clonotypes between healthy human individuals. Study findings and constraints: Clonotype sharing across a few donors was observed for about 5.5% of naive CD4 clonotypes. Rarefaction demonstrated incomplete sorted-subset sequencing despite large depth. Larger estimated richness was generally recorded for naive subsets relative to memory subsets. Specimens sampled were limited to blood, with tissue repertoires likely differing.

Sequencing was performed with immunoSEQ multiplex PCR; in TCRdb, only in-frame clones are kept and a portion is missing. There are a few million clones in the sample; 85% to 95% occur only once, and about 0.39% lies in the top ten. This clone is a singleton in its sample. No antigen is known for it. The CDR3 is made up of 16 amino acids. Germline V gene data show CDR1 as SGHNT and CDR2 as YYREEE (reference sequence). V was trimmed by 4 bases and J by 0 bases, leaving 17 bases between them. This TCR came from a man aged 18 to 29 in good health. Some clones in this sample may be carry-over from other donors' samples. The rearrangement links TRBV5-4 to TRBJ2-7; D might be TRBD1 (7 bases). The sample comprised naive CD4+ T cells from PBMCs. The subset here: CD45RA+ positively selected. The CDR3 nucleotides are TGTGCCAGCAGCCCCGGTAGGCGGGACAGCTCCTACGAGCAGTACTTC. Translated: CASSPGRRDSSYEQYF. Full variable domain (outside the CDR3, taken from reference TRBV5-4 and TRBJ2-7): ETGVTQSPTHLIKTRGQQVTLRCSSQSGHNTVSWYQQALGQGPQFIFQYYREEENGRGNFPPRFSGLQFPNYSSELNVNALELDDSALYLCASSPGRRDSSYEQYFGPGTRLTVT.